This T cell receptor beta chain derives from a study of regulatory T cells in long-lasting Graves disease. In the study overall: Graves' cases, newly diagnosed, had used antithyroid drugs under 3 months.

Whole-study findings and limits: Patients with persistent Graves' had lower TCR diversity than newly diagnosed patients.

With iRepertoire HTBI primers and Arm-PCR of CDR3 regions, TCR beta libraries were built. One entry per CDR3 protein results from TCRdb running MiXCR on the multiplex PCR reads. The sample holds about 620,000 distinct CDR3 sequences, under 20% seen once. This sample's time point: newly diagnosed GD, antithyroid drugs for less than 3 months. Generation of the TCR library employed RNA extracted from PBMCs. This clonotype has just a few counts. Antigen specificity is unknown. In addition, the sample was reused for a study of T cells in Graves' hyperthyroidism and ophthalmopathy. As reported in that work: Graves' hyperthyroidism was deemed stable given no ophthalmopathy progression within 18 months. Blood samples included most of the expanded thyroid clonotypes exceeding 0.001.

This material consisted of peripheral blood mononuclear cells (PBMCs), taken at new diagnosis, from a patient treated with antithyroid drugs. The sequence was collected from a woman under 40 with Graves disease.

In DNA, the CDR3 is TGCAGTGCTACCAGGACGCCAAACAATGAGCAGTTCTTC. It translates to CSATRTPNNEQFF. V and J are TRBV20-1 and TRBJ2-1; D unclear. The V and J ends lost 4 bases and 5 bases respectively, with 12 bases between them. Germline CDR1 is DFQATT and CDR2 is SNEGSKA (reference sequence). The CDR3 is 13 amino acids.